Reported below is one T cell receptor beta chain. Its target is unknown. This record belongs to a study of STAT5B mutations in CD4+ large granular lymphocyte leukemia. Overall study results and limits: No patients shared main leukemic clonotypes, though roughly 23% appeared at low frequency elsewhere.

The repertoire was sequenced with immunoSEQ multiplex PCR; TCRdb's copy has only in-frame clones and lacks some. The table lists thousands of clones, over 60% of them singletons. Germline trimming cut 2 bases from V and 2 bases from J; bases unmatched to any gene: 2. Germline V gives CDR1 SGHVS, CDR2 FQNEAQ. The CDR3 extends over 16 amino acids. This chain connects TRBV7-8 to TRBJ2-1, with TRBD2 matching 11 bases. The sequenced material came from PBMCs. This clonotype was sampled from a woman in her sixties or seventies with CD4+ T-cell large granular lymphocyte leukemia. The CDR3 loop reads CASSLISGGAYNEQFF. The DNA for the CDR3 is TGTGCCAGCAGCTTAATTAGCGGGGGGGCCTACAATGAGCAGTTCTTC.